This T cell receptor beta chain was sequenced during a study of shared clonotypes between healthy human individuals. Germline CDR1 reads MNHNS; CDR2 reads SASEGT. The CDR3 is made up of 19 amino acids. Losses at the gene ends were 3 bases for V and 2 bases for J; bases not matched to a gene: 14. Sequencing was performed with immunoSEQ multiplex PCR; in TCRdb, only in-frame clones are kept and a portion is missing. The sample includes some 650,000 clones, 97% of them seen just once. The V and J genes are TRBV6-1 and TRBJ2-5; 11 bases match TRBD2. The origin of this receptor is a woman in her twenties or thirties in good health. Source material: naive CD4+ T cells sorted from blood. Noted subset: CD45RA+ positively selected. Here the CDR3 DNA reads TGTGCCAGCAGTGACTACAGACTAGCGGGGCTCAGAGGGCAAGAGACCCAGTACTTC. Its translation is CASSDYRLAGLRGQETQYF.